These 9 T cell receptor beta chains were all obtained from the same sample, sequenced in a study of T cell responses to AZD1222 COVID-19 vaccine. Clones were read by immunoSEQ multiplex PCR, and TCRdb kept only the in-frame ones, dropping some. The sample has about 140,000 clones; around nine tenths are singletons. This sample comprised peripheral blood, obtained on day 0 of AZD1222 vaccination. The receptor source for this set is an adult in good health.

CDR3 protein: CATSLLRGRNTEAFF. The CDR3 nucleotides are TGTGCCACCTCCCTCTTAAGGGGTAGAAACACTGAAGCTTTCTTT. This chain connects TRBV28 to TRBJ1-1; D is possibly TRBD1 (5 bases). The V and J ends lost 10 bases and 2 bases respectively, with 20 bases between them. The CDR3 has 15 residues. CDR1 is MDHEN and CDR2 is SYDVKM in the germline V gene.

This chain joins TRBV19 and TRBJ2-1; no reliable D call. Per the germline V gene, CDR1 is LNHDA and CDR2 is SQIVND (reference sequence). Between the trimmed V and J ends, which lost 2 bases and 8 bases, there was a span of 4 bases. CDR3 length equals 11 residues. The CDR3 region has the DNA TGTGCCAGTAGTATACTGTATGAGCAGTTCTTC. Its translation: CASSILYEQFF.

V is TRBV5-5 and J is TRBJ1-3, with a tentative D call TRBD1 (6 bases). The CDR3 is made up of 15 amino acids. Looked up from germline, CDR1 is SGHKS and CDR2 is YYEKEE (reference sequence). Trimming took 3 bases from V and 2 from J, leaving 12 bases between them. The CDR3 protein is CASSYPQGTGNTIYF. CDR3 bases: TGTGCCAGCAGCTATCCTCAGGGGACTGGAAACACCATATATTTT. Full variable domain (outside the CDR3, taken from reference TRBV5-5 and TRBJ1-3): DAGVTQSPTHLIKTRGQQVTLRCSPISGHKSVSWYQQVLGQGPQFIFQYYEKEERGRGNFPDRFSARQFPNYSSELNVNALLLGDSALYLCASSYPQGTGNTIYFGEGSWLTVV.

The chain employs TRBV7-9 and TRBJ1-4, with TRBD1 matching 7 bases. Germline CDR1 reads SEHNR; CDR2 reads FQNEAQ (reference sequence). This CDR3 spans 15 amino acids. J was trimmed by 8 bases and V by 5 bases; bases with no gene match: 11. CDR3 sequence (DNA): TGTGCCAGCAGCCGCAATCAGGGGGTGGACGAAAAACTGTTTTTT. It codes for CASSRNQGVDEKLFF.

The J gene is TRBJ1-4, the V gene TRBV6-5; 7 bases align to TRBD1. The germline V gene has CDR1 MNHEY and CDR2 SVGAGI. With V trimmed by 6 bases and J by 5 bases, 3 bases remained unmatched. CDR3 length equals 13 residues. The CDR3 region has the DNA TGTGCCAGCAGCGTCAGGGGGAATGAAAAACTGTTTTTT. Its translation is CASSVRGNEKLFF.

The chain uses TRBV29-1 and TRBJ2-1; a possible D gene is TRBD1 (6 bases). Germline V gene sequence: CDR1 SQVTM, CDR2 ANQGSEA. The CDR3 contains 14 residues. V lost 2 bases and J lost 5, with 13 bases in between. CDR3 sequence (DNA): TGCAGCGTTGAAAAGGGGGTCTCTAACAATGAGCAGTTCTTC. Translating gives CSVEKGVSNNEQFF.

V is TRBV7-2 and J is TRBJ1-2; D remains ambiguous. The CDR3 is made up of 14 amino acids. The V end lost 1 base, the J end lost 2 bases, and 8 bases lay between the germline ends. Germline V gene lookup returns CDR1 SGHTA and CDR2 FQGNSA. For the CDR3, the DNA is TGTGCCAGCAGCTTAGGCATTCACAACTATGGCTACACCTTC. It translates to CASSLGIHNYGYTF.

The V gene is TRBV18, the J gene TRBJ2-1; D remains unclear. Trimming took off 4 bases at V and 2 bases at J, with 21 bases between the two ends. The germline gives CDR1 KGHSH, CDR2 LQKENI. The CDR3 consists of 18 residues. CDR3 sequence (DNA): TGTGCCAGCTCACTATACACGGTGGAAAGGTTAACCTACAATGAGCAGTTCTTC. This codes for CASSLYTVERLTYNEQFF. Full variable domain (rest looked up from reference TRBV18 and TRBJ2-1): NAGVMQNPRHLVRRRGQEARLRCSPMKGHSHVYWYRQLPEEGLKFMVYLQKENIIDESGMPKERFSAEFPKEGPSILRIQQVVRGDSAAYFCASSLYTVERLTYNEQFFGPGTRLTVL.

The V and J genes are TRBV28 and TRBJ1-3; tentatively, D is TRBD1 (5 bases). CDR3 length equals 15 residues. Germline loops: CDR1 MDHEN, CDR2 SYDVKM. V lost 6 bases, J lost 2 bases, and 14 bases lay in between. The CDR3 nucleotides are TGTGCCAGCAGCCCCACCCTGGGGGCTGGAAACACCATATATTTT. It is translated as CASSPTLGAGNTIYF.